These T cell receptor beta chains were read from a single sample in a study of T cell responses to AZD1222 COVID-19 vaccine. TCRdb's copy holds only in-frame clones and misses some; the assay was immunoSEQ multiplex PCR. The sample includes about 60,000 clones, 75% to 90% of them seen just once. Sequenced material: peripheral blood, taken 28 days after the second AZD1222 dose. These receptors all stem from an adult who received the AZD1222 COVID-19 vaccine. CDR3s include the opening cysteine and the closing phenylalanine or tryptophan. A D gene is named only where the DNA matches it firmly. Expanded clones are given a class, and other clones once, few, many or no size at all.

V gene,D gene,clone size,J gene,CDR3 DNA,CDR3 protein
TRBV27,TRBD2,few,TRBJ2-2,TGTGCCAGCAGTCTTCTAGCGGGAGGAGGTAACACCGGGGAGCTGTTTTTT,CASSLLAGGGNTGELFF
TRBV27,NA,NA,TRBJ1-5,TGTGCCAGCAGTTTAAAGGGGTCCAATCAGCCCCAGCATTTT,CASSLKGSNQPQHF
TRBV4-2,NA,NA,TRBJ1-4,TGTGCCAGCAGCCAAGGCGGCACAAAACTGTTTTTT,CASSQGGTKLFF
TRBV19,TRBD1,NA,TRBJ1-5,TGTGCCAGTAGTGCGGGGACAGGGGGCGAGGTCAATCAGCCCCAGCATTTT,CASSAGTGGEVNQPQHF
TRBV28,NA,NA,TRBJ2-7,TGTGCCAGCAGAAGAGAAGGGGGGTACGAGCAGTACTTC,CASRREGGYEQYF
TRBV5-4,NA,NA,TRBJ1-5,TGTGCCAGCAGCATTAGGCCGGGGGACAATCAGCCCCAGCATTTT,CASSIRPGDNQPQHF
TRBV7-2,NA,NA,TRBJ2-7,TGTGCCAGCAGCTTAGGCCACAGCTCCTACGAGCAGTACTTC,CASSLGHSSYEQYF
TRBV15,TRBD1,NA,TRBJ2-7,TGTGCCACCAGCCTTAATTATGACAGGGCCTACTACGAGCAGTACTTC,CATSLNYDRAYYEQYF
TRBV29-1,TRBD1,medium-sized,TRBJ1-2,TGCAGCGTTGATCAGGGGGACTATGGCTACACCTTC,CSVDQGDYGYTF
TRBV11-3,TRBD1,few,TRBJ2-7,TGTGCCAGCAGCCCAGGGGGACCGGGTATCCTCGAGCAGTACTTC,CASSPGGPGILEQYF
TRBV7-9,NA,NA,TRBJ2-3,TGTGCCAGCAGCTTAGGGCGGCTCACAGATACGCAGTATTTT,CASSLGRLTDTQYF
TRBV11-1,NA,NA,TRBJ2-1,TGTGCCAGCAGCTTGTGGGGAAACAGGGTTGAGCAGTTCTTC,CASSLWGNRVEQFF
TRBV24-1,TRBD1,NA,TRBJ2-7,TGTGCCACCAGTGGGCGGGACAGGGGGCGCGAGCAGTACTTC,CATSGRDRGREQYF
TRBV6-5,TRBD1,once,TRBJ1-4,TGTGCCAGCAGTACGACAGGGGAAAAACTGTTTTTT,CASSTTGEKLFF
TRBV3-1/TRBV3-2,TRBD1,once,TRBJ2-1,TGTGCCAGCAGCCAAGATCTTCGCCGGGACAGGGACAATGAGCAGTTCTTC,CASSQDLRRDRDNEQFF
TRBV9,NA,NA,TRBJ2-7,TGTGCCAGCAGCGTAGGGGTCAGTAACTACGAGCAGTACTTC,CASSVGVSNYEQYF
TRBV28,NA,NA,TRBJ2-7,TGTGCCAGCACCTCCTCGGGGGCTCTCTACGAGCAGTACTTC,CASTSSGALYEQYF
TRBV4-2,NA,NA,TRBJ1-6,TGTGCCAGCAGCCAAGTACAGGGTGTTTCACCCCTCCACTTT,CASSQVQGVSPLHF
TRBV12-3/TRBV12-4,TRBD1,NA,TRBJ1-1,TGTGCCAGCAGCCCGGGGGACAGCCGTGAAGCTTTCTTT,CASSPGDSREAFF
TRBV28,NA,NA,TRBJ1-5,TGTGCCAGCAGGCCCTGGACGGGAGATAGCAATCAGCCCCAGCATTTT,CASRPWTGDSNQPQHF
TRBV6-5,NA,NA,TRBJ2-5,TGTGCCAGCAGGTCCCCCTACGACGAGACCCAGTACTTC,CASRSPYDETQYF
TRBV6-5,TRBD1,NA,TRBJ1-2,TGTGCCAGCAGTTACCGACAGGGGTCTGGCTACACCTTC,CASSYRQGSGYTF
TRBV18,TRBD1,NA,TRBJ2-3,TGTGCCAGCTCGCAAGCTACAGGGGGCGCGGGCACAGATACGCAGTATTTT,CASSQATGGAGTDTQYF
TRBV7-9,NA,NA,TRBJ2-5,TGTGCCAGCAGCGGGTCTACCGGGATACAAGAGACCCAGTACTTC,CASSGSTGIQETQYF
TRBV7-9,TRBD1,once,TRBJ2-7,TGTGCCAGCAGCGCTCCGGGACAGGGCTTATTCGAGCAGTACTTC,CASSAPGQGLFEQYF
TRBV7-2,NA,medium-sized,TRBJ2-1,TGTGCCAGCAGCTTAGCAAATGAGCAGTTCTTC,CASSLANEQFF
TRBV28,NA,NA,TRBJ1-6,TGTGCCAGCGAACAGGTCAATTCACCCCTCCACTTT,CASEQVNSPLHF
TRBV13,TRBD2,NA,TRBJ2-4,TGTGCCAGCAGCCTAGGGACTAGCGGGAGGGCCATAGGCATTCAGTACTTC,CASSLGTSGRAIGIQYF
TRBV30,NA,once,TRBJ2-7,TGTGCCTGGAGTATCGGGGGCGTCCTATCCTACGAGCAGTACTTC,CAWSIGGVLSYEQYF
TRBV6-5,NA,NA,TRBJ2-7,TGTGCCAGCGGCAGGGTCGGGTACGAGCAGTACTTC,CASGRVGYEQYF
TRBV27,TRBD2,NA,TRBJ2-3,TGTGCCAGCAGTTTATCGAGCGGGAGGACTACTAGCACAGATACGCAGTATTTT,CASSLSSGRTTSTDTQYF